These 29 T cell receptor beta chains were sequenced from one sample in a study of vaccination and CD4 T cells after COVID-19. For these TCRs, the target antigens are not known. The time point denotes: late sampling 161 to 241 days after vaccination in a few convalescent patients. The treatment is: roughly ten-day PBMC culture with coronavirus spike peptide pools or control peptides (ViraFEST assay). Cultured CD4+ T cell DNA underwent sequencing with the Oncomine TCR Beta short-read assay. TCRdb re-analysed the PCR reads in MiXCR, keeping a single row per CDR3 protein. The sample has around 23,000 distinct CDR3 sequences, about two fifths seen once; the top ten hold over 3.5%. This specimen was CD4+ T cells from blood, cultured in vitro, taken about 7 months after SARS-CoV-2 vaccination. Receptor source: a human donor who had recovered from COVID-19.

This sequence joins TRBV5-1 and TRBJ2-7, with 13 positions matching TRBD2. Germline values: CDR1 SGHRS, CDR2 YFSETQ. V dropped 0 bases and J dropped 2; count of bases not matched to a gene: 8. This CDR3 comprises 18 residues. The CDR3 region is CASSLDTSGRAGTYEQYF. The CDR3 nucleotides are TGCGCCAGCAGCTTGGATACTAGCGGGAGGGCCGGTACCTACGAGCAGTACTTC.

The genes are TRBV7-7 and TRBJ2-7; D possibly matches TRBD1 or TRBD2 (5 bases each). Germline CDR1 is SSHAT and CDR2 is FNYEAQ (reference sequence). The CDR3 sequence is 15 residues long. The CDR3 loop reads CASALGDGVGDEQYF. CDR3 nucleotide sequence: TGTGCTAGCGCCCTGGGGGACGGGGTAGGGGACGAGCAGTACTTC.

The chain joins TRBV2 to TRBJ2-5; the D call may be TRBD1 or TRBD2 (5 bases each). The CDR3 is 13 amino acids. V was shortened by 7 bases and J by 5 bases, with 14 bases between the two germline ends. CDR1 is SNHLY and CDR2 is FYNNEI in the germline V gene. CDR3 loop: CASNVGVAETQYF. CDR3 DNA: TGTGCCAGCAATGTGGGGGTGGCGGAGACCCAGTACTTC.

The chain links TRBV20-1 to TRBJ2-3, with D perhaps TRBD2 (5 bases). Per germline, CDR1 DFQATT and CDR2 SNEGSKA (reference sequence). The CDR3 runs 13 residues. The V and J ends lost 3 bases and 2 bases respectively, with 9 bases between them. This chain's CDR3 is CSASGKTTDTQYF. The CDR3 DNA sequence: TGCAGTGCTAGCGGGAAAACCACAGATACGCAGTATTTT.

This clonotype appeared a few times. This chain uses TRBV20-1 with TRBJ2-5; no clear D. With 6 bases removed from V and 1 base from J, the gap between germline ends came to 9 bases. This CDR3 region has 12 residues. CDR1 DFQATT and CDR2 SNEGSKA come from the germline V gene (reference sequence). This chain's CDR3 is CSAQDFQETQYF. Written as DNA, the CDR3 is TGCAGTGCACAAGACTTCCAAGAGACCCAGTACTTC.

There are a few counts of this clonotype. The rearrangement links TRBV6-2 or TRBV6-3 to TRBJ2-1; D unclear. The V gene's germline CDR1 is MNHEY and CDR2 SVGEGT. The CDR3 has 14 amino acids. V was shortened by 6 bases and J by 2 bases, with 11 bases between the two germline ends. The CDR3 region has the DNA TGTGCCAGCAGCACCCCCTGGCCCTACAATGAGCAGTTCTTC. Its translation: CASSTPWPYNEQFF.

The chain employs TRBV29-1 and TRBJ2-3, with 9 nucleotides matching TRBD2. The CDR3 spans 14 residues. J gave up 6 bases and V 6 bases, and 10 bases lay outside the gene matches. Germline CDR1 reads SQVTM; CDR2 reads ANQGSEA. In DNA form, the CDR3 reads TGCAGCGTCGGGACTAGCAGTGGTTTGGATACGCAGTATTTT. It specifies CSVGTSSGLDTQYF.

This clonotype was seen a few times. CDR3 sequence: CSARDRARWETQYF. CDR3 DNA sequence: TGCAGTGCTAGAGACCGGGCCCGGTGGGAGACCCAGTACTTC. V gene TRBV20-1 combines with J gene TRBJ2-5; no clear D. The V end lost 0 bases, the J end lost 5 bases, and 13 bases lay between the germline ends. CDR3 length: 14 amino acids. Germline V CDR1 and CDR2: DFQATT, SNEGSKA (reference sequence).

The rearrangement uses TRBV20-1 and TRBJ2-3; D gene ambiguous. The length of the CDR3 is 13 residues. The germline V gene has CDR1 DFQATT and CDR2 SNEGSKA (reference sequence). Trimming stripped 4 bases from V and 2 bases from J, with 10 bases between. CDR3 residues: CSAIYGPTDTQYF. The CDR3 nucleotides read TGCAGTGCTATCTACGGGCCCACAGATACGCAGTATTTT.

This clonotype was counted only a few times. The rearrangement links TRBV2 to TRBJ2-3; no definite D call. Per germline, CDR1 SNHLY and CDR2 FYNNEI. The ends were cut back, 7 bases at V and 3 bases at J, with 5 bases in the middle. The CDR3 is 11 residues long. The CDR3 sequence is CASTETDTQYF. The CDR3 bases are TGTGCCAGCACAGAGACAGATACGCAGTATTTT.

The chain is built from TRBV9 and TRBJ1-2; D unclear. The CDR3 length is 13 residues. Germline assignment: CDR1 SGDLS and CDR2 YYNGEE. V lost 4 bases and J 7 bases, leaving 14 bases between the germline ends. The CDR3 is CASSSTPSGGYTF. CDR3 in DNA: TGTGCCAGCAGCTCGACACCCTCGGGTGGCTACACCTTC. Full variable domain (rest looked up from reference TRBV9 and TRBJ1-2): DSGVTQTPKHLITATGQRVTLRCSPRSGDLSVYWYQQSLDQGLQFLIQYYNGEERAKGNILERFSAQQFPDLHSELNLSSLELGDSALYFCASSSTPSGGYTFGSGTRLTVV.

There are a few counts of this clonotype. The chain is built from TRBV7-2 and TRBJ1-2; TRBD1 matches 7 bases. CDR1 SGHTA and CDR2 FQGNSA come from the germline V gene. This CDR3 has 13 residues. V gave up 3 bases and J gave up 7 bases; unmatched junction bases: 5. As DNA, the CDR3 is TGTGCCAGCAGCTTGGGACAGACCCCTGGCTACACCTTC. This encodes CASSLGQTPGYTF.

Only a few counts were recorded for this clonotype. The rearrangement links TRBV6-1 to TRBJ2-7; D uncertain. The CDR3 extends over 14 amino acids. The V gene lost 2 bases and the J gene lost 2 bases, with 10 bases spanning the gap. The germline V gene encodes CDR1 MNHNS and CDR2 SASEGT. The CDR3 protein is CASSEHLKTYEQYF. The CDR3 DNA sequence: TGTGCCAGCAGTGAACACCTTAAGACCTACGAGCAGTACTTC.

The rearrangement joins TRBV20-1 to TRBJ2-7, with 8 bases matching TRBD2. With V trimmed by 6 bases and J by 0 bases, 10 bases remained unmatched. CDR3 size: 15 residues. Germline-derived CDR1 and CDR2 are DFQATT and SNEGSKA (reference sequence). CDR3 sequence (DNA): TGCAGTGCCAGCAAGGGACTAGTTGGCTCCTACGAGCAGTACTTC. It specifies CSASKGLVGSYEQYF.

This sequence joins TRBV7-2 and TRBJ1-1, with TRBD1 matching 8 bases. The CDR3 contains 13 residues. Losses at the gene ends were 5 bases for V and 5 bases for J; bases not matched to a gene: 4. CDR1 is SGHTA and CDR2 is FQGNSA in the germline V gene. The CDR3 DNA reads TGTGCCAGCAGCCGGACAGGGTGGACTGAAGCTTTCTTT. Amino acid sequence: CASSRTGWTEAFF.

This clonotype appeared once. The chain is built from TRBV5-1 and TRBJ2-7; 11 nucleotides agree with TRBD2. CDR1 is SGHRS and CDR2 is YFSETQ in the germline V gene. The CDR3 sequence is 17 residues long. Trimming cost V 1 base and J 0 bases; bases outside gene matches: 6. The CDR3 DNA reads as TGCGCCAGCAGCTTGCTAGCGGGAGGCCCGAGCTCCTACGAGCAGTACTTC. Encoded protein: CASSLLAGGPSSYEQYF.

J is TRBJ2-1 and V is TRBV6-1; weak D call: TRBD2 (5 bases). Trimming took 3 bases from V and 7 from J, leaving 16 bases between them. This CDR3 is 15 amino acids long. Germline-derived CDR1 and CDR2 are MNHNS and SASEGT. The CDR3 loop reads CASSDGFSGKNEQFF. DNA of the CDR3: TGTGCCAGCAGTGACGGGTTCTCCGGGAAGAATGAGCAGTTCTTC.

The V and J genes are TRBV10-3 and TRBJ2-7; 8 bases are shared with TRBD1. The CDR3 sequence is 15 residues long. Germline CDR1 reads ENHRY; CDR2 reads SYGVKD. V was clipped by 2 bases and J by 4 bases; unmatched bases: 7. The CDR3: CAISERPGQGYEQYF. The CDR3 region has the DNA TGTGCCATCAGTGAGAGACCAGGACAGGGATACGAGCAGTACTTC.

This clonotype was seen a few times. J is TRBJ1-5 and V is TRBV27; a weak D match, TRBD1 (6 bases). V lost 5 bases and J lost 3, with 14 bases in between. The CDR3 runs to 15 residues. In germline, CDR1 is MNHEY, CDR2 SMNVEV (reference sequence). CDR3 region: CASSTHRGVNQPQHF. CDR3 sequence (DNA): TGTGCCAGCAGTACCCATAGGGGGGTCAATCAGCCCCAGCATTTT.

Only a few counts were recorded for this clonotype. The rearrangement joins TRBV7-7 to TRBJ2-5; a weak D match, TRBD1 (5 bases). The germline V gene has CDR1 SSHAT and CDR2 FNYEAQ (reference sequence). Trimming took off 4 bases at V and 2 bases at J, with 17 bases between the two ends. The CDR3 is 16 residues long. CDR3 loop: CASSSEVTDSQETQYF. The DNA for the CDR3 is TGTGCCAGCAGCTCAGAGGTGACAGACTCACAAGAGACCCAGTACTTC.

The V and J genes are TRBV6-5 and TRBJ2-4, with unresolved D. V lost 0 bases, J lost 6 bases, and 9 bases lay in between. The CDR3 sequence is 14 residues long. Germline assignment: CDR1 MNHEY and CDR2 SVGAGI. CDR3 loop: CASSYSFGRNIQYF. The CDR3 DNA reads as TGTGCCAGCAGTTACTCGTTCGGCAGAAACATTCAGTACTTC.

CDR3 coding DNA: TGTGCCAGCAGTGAACAAGGGGGTGGGGAGACCCAGTACTTC. Protein sequence: CASSEQGGGETQYF. This chain joins TRBV25-1 and TRBJ2-5; D possibly corresponds to TRBD1 (6 bases). In germline, CDR1 is MGHDK, CDR2 SYGVNS. This CDR3 has 14 amino acids. The V gene lost 2 bases and the J gene lost 5 bases, with 12 bases spanning the gap. The entire variable domain, with the rest obtained from reference TRBV25-1 and TRBJ2-5, is as follows: EADIYQTPRYLVIGTGKKITLECSQTMGHDKMYWYQQDPGMELHLIHYSYGVNSTEKGDLSSESTVSRIRTEHFPLTLESARPSHTSQYLCASSEQGGGETQYFGPGTRLLVL.

This clonotype was counted only a few times. The chain combines TRBV20-1 with TRBJ2-4; 7 bases are shared with TRBD1. The V gene's germline CDR1 is DFQATT and CDR2 SNEGSKA (reference sequence). The CDR3 has 15 residues. Losses at the gene ends were 1 base for V and 7 bases for J; bases not matched to a gene: 10. CDR3 DNA sequence: TGCAGTGCTAGAGGCTACGGACAGGAAGGGAACATTCAGTACTTC. It yields the protein CSARGYGQEGNIQYF.

By its share, this clonotype is medium-sized. This rearrangement joins TRBV20-1 to TRBJ1-5; 9 bases align to TRBD1. Germline V CDR1 and CDR2: DFQATT, SNEGSKA (reference sequence). The CDR3 covers 14 residues. The trim removed 6 bases at V and 6 bases at J, leaving 9 bases unmatched. The CDR3 loop is CSANSGTGIQPQHF. In DNA form, the CDR3 reads TGCAGTGCAAACTCCGGGACAGGGATTCAGCCCCAGCATTTT.

The chain recombines TRBV5-4 with TRBJ2-7; D gene unclear. The CDR3 consists of 16 residues. V lost 3 bases, J lost 0 bases, and 16 bases lay in between. CDR1 is SGHNT, CDR2 YYREEE, per germline (reference sequence). CDR3 protein: CASSSWVGPSSYEQYF. The CDR3 coding sequence is TGTGCCAGCAGCTCCTGGGTGGGCCCTAGCTCCTACGAGCAGTACTTC.

This clonotype is labeled medium-sized. The chain has TRBV7-2 and TRBJ1-5; D uncertain. This CDR3 has 14 amino acids. Germline-derived CDR1 and CDR2 are SGHTA and FQGNSA. The V and J ends lost 5 bases and 2 bases respectively, with 10 bases between them. The CDR3 loop is CASSPTLGNQPQHF. The CDR3 nucleotides read TGTGCCAGCAGCCCGACGCTAGGCAATCAGCCCCAGCATTTT.

This clonotype was recorded only once. The J gene is TRBJ1-2, the V gene TRBV6-2 or TRBV6-3, with TRBD1 matching over 9 bases. The germline gives CDR1 MNHEY, CDR2 SVGEGT. V shed 6 bases and J 9 bases; nucleotides not matched to a gene: 14. CDR3 length equals 15 residues. The CDR3 DNA follows: TGTGCCAGCAGCCCCAGGGACAGGGACTCTCCAAGCTACACCTTC. It specifies CASSPRDRDSPSYTF.

V gene TRBV4-1 combines with J gene TRBJ2-5; D may be TRBD2 (5 bases). The V end was cut by 0 bases, the J end by 5 bases, with 16 bases between. Per the germline V gene, CDR1 is MGHRA and CDR2 is YSYEKL. This CDR3 region has 16 residues. The chain's CDR3 is CASSQDGGRVRETQYF. The CDR3 nucleotides are TGCGCCAGCAGCCAAGATGGAGGCCGCGTTCGGGAGACCCAGTACTTC.

This clonotype turned up a few times. The V call is TRBV27, the J call TRBJ1-6; D call uncertain. Germline lookup yields CDR1 MNHEY and CDR2 SMNVEV (reference sequence). The CDR3 covers 12 residues. V gave up 8 bases and J gave up 6 bases, with 8 bases separating them. CDR3 bases: TGTGCCAGCCAGGATCGTAATTCACCCCTCCACTTT. Translated: CASQDRNSPLHF.